One sample yielded the 8 T cell receptor beta chains listed below, sequenced in a study of blood T cell repertoires in COVID-19. Profiled with immunoSEQ multiplex PCR; TCRdb holds only in-frame clones, not every one. This table has 150,000 to 200,000 clones, more than 75% appearing once. Sequenced input: peripheral blood. These receptors came from a human donor in a cohort sampled during active COVID-19.

The V and J genes are TRBV4-2 and TRBJ2-3; 10 bases agree with TRBD2. The CDR3 totals 18 residues. CDR1 is LGHNA, CDR2 YNFKEQ, per germline. The J segment lost 0 bases and the V segment lost 4 bases, leaving 10 bases of the junction unmatched. The CDR3 reads CASSPLAGEGLSTDTQYF. The CDR3 DNA reads TGTGCCAGCAGCCCGCTAGCGGGAGAAGGGCTTAGCACAGATACGCAGTATTTT.

The chain uses TRBV5-4 and TRBJ2-7, with 10 bases identical to TRBD2. Germline V CDR1 and CDR2: SGHNT, YYREEE (reference sequence). V was pared by 0 bases and J by 6 bases, with 6 bases of the junction left unmatched. The CDR3 is made up of 15 amino acids. The CDR3 nucleotides read TGTGCCAGCAGCTTGGATAGCGGGGGGCCCGGCGAGCAGTACTTC. Translation: CASSLDSGGPGEQYF.

The gene calls are TRBV6-1 and TRBJ2-7, with a possible D match to TRBD2 (5 bases). This CDR3 has 14 residues. V lost 0 bases, J lost 1 base, and 7 bases lay in between. CDR1 and CDR2 from the germline V gene are MNHNS and SASEGT. This CDR3 is CASSEAPGSYEQYF. CDR3 coding DNA: TGTGCCAGCAGTGAAGCTCCGGGGTCCTACGAGCAGTACTTC.

The J gene is TRBJ2-2, the V gene TRBV5-1, with a weak D call TRBD2 (6 bases). The CDR3 consists of 15 residues. Deletions cut 3 bases from V and 8 bases from J, with 17 bases between. The V gene's germline CDR1 is SGHRS and CDR2 YFSETQ. CDR3 amino acids: CASSSRLDTGGELFF. In nucleotides, the CDR3 is TGCGCCAGCAGCTCGCGACTAGACACCGGAGGGGAGCTGTTTTTT.

J is TRBJ2-3 and V is TRBV21-1; TRBD1 is the table's D call, not checked against the DNA. TRBV21-1 is annotated as a pseudogene. The CDR3 contains 18 residues. Here the CDR3 reads CASSKSLNRGLGTDTQYF. The CDR3 DNA follows: TGTGCCAGCAGCAAAAGCCTGAACAGGGGGCTAGGCACAGATACGCAGTATTTT.

This clone has just one count. V usage is TRBV19 and J usage is TRBJ2-5; 8 bases match TRBD1. Trimming took 5 bases from V and 13 from J; bases not matched to a gene: 6. Germline CDR1 and CDR2: LNHDA and SQIVND (reference sequence). CDR3 length: 11 residues. In DNA, the CDR3 is TGTGCCAGTAGTTCCCGGGACAGGAGGTACTTC. Protein product: CASSSRDRRYF.

The chain combines TRBV2 with TRBJ1-1, with a possible D match to TRBD1 (5 bases). Germline CDR1 is SNHLY and CDR2 is FYNNEI. The CDR3 extends over 14 amino acids. V lost 5 bases to trimming and J lost 1 base, with 11 bases between them. The CDR3 nucleotides are TGTGCCAGCAGTAATGACGGGGGGAACACTGAAGCTTTCTTT. Its translation is CASSNDGGNTEAFF.

V gene TRBV10-1 combines with J gene TRBJ2-2, with D tentatively TRBD2 (7 bases). The V end lost 9 bases, the J end lost 3 bases, and 14 bases lay between the germline ends. The CDR3 consists of 14 residues. Germline CDR1 is WNHNN and CDR2 is SYGVQD (reference sequence). CDR3 sequence reads: CASAGGLHTGELFF. The CDR3, as DNA: TGCGCCAGTGCCGGGGGGCTGCACACCGGGGAGCTGTTTTTT.